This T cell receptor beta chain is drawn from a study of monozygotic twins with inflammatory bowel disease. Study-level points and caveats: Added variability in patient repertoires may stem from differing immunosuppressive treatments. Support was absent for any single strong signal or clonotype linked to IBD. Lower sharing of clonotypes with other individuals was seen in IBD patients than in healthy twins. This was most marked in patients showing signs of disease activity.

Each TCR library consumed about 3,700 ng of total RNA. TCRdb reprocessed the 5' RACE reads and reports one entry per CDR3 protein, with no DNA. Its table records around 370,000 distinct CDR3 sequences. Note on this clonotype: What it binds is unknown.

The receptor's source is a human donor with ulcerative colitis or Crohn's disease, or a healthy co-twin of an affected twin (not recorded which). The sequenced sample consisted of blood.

The CDR3 here is CASSLGQRYDQYF. The chain uses TRBV7-9 and TRBJ2-7; absent DNA, TCRdb's TRBD1 call cannot be checked. Germline V lookup: CDR1 SEHNR, CDR2 FQNEAQ (reference sequence). This CDR3 is 13 amino acids long.